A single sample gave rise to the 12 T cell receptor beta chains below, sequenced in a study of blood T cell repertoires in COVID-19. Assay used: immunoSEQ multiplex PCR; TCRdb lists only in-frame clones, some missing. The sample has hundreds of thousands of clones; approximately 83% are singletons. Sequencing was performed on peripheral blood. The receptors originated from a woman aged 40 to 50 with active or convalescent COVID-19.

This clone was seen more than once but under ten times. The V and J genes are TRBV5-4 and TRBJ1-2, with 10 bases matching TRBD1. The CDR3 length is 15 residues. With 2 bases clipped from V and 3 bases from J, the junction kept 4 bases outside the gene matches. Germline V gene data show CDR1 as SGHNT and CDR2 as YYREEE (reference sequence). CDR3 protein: CASSLGTGADYGYTF. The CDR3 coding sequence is TGTGCCAGCAGCTTAGGGACAGGGGCTGACTATGGCTACACCTTC.

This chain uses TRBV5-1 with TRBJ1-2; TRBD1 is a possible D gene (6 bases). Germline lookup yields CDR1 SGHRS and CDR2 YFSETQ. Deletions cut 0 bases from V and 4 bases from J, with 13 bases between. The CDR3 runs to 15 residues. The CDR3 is CASSLAVDSSYGYTF. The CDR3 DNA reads TGCGCCAGCAGCTTGGCCGTGGACAGCTCCTATGGCTACACCTTC.

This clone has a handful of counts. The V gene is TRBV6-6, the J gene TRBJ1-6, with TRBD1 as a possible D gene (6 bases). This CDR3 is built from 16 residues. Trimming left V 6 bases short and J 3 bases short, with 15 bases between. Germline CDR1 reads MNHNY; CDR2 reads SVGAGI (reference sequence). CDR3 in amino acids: CASSGRGGDYNSPLHF. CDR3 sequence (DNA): TGTGCCAGCAGCGGCCGGGGGGGCGACTATAATTCACCCCTCCACTTT.

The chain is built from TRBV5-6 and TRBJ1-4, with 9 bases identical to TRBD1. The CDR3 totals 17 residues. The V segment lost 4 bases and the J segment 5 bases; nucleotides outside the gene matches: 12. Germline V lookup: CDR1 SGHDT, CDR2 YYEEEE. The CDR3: CASSPLGGQGLNEKLFF. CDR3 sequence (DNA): TGTGCCAGCAGCCCGCTAGGGGGACAGGGACTCAATGAAAAACTGTTTTTT.

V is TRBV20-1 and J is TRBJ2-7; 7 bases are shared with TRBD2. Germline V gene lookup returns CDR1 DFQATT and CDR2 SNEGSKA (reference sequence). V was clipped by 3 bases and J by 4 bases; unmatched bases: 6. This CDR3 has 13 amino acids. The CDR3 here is CSASWLAAYEQYF. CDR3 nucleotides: TGCAGTGCTAGTTGGCTAGCGGCATACGAGCAGTACTTC.

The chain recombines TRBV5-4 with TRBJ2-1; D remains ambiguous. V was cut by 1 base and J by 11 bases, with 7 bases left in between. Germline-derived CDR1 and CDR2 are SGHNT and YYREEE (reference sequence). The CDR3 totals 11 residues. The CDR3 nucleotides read TGTGCCAGCAGCTTGCTAGGCCAGCAGTTCTTC. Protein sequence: CASSLLGQQFF.

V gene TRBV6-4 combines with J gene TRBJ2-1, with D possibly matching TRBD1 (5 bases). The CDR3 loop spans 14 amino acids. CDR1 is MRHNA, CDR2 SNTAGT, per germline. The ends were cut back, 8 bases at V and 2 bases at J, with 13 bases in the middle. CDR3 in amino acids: CASPRTSTYNEQFF. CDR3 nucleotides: TGTGCCAGCCCTAGGACATCAACCTACAATGAGCAGTTCTTC.

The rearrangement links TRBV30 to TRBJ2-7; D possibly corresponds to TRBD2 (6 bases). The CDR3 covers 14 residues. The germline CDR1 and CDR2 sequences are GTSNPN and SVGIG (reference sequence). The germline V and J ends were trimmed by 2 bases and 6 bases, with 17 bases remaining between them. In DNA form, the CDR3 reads TGTGCCTGGAGTAGGAGGGGCAGTCTTCGCGAGCAGTACTTC. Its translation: CAWSRRGSLREQYF. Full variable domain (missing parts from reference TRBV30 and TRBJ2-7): SQTIHQWPATLVQPVGSPLSLECTVEGTSNPNLYWYRQAAGRGLQLLFYSVGIGQISSEVPQNLSASRPQDRQFILSSKKLLLSDSGFYLCAWSRRGSLREQYFGPGTRLTVT.

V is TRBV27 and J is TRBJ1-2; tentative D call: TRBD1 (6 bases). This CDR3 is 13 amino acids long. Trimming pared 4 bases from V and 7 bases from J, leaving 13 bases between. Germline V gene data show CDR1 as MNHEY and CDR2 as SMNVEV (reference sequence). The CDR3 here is CASSSAGGFGYTF. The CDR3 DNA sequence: TGTGCCAGCAGTTCAGCGGGGGGCTTTGGCTACACCTTC.

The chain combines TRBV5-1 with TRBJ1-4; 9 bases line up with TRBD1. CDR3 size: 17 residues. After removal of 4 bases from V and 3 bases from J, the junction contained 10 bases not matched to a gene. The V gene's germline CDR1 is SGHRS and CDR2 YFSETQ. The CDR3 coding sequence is TGCGCCAGCAGCCGATCCCGGGACAGGGCCCCTAATGAAAAACTGTTTTTT. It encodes CASSRSRDRAPNEKLFF.

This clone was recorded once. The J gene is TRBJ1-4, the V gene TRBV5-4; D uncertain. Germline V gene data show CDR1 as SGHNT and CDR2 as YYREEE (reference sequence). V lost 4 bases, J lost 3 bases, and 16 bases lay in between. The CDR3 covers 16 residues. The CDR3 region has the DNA TGTGCCAGCAGCCGGGATGGGGATAGGGCTAATGAAAAACTGTTTTTT. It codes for CASSRDGDRANEKLFF.

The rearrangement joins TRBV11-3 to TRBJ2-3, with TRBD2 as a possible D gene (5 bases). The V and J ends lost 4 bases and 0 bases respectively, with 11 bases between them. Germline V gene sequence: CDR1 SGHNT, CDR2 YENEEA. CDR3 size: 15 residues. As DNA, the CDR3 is TGTGCCAGCAGCTCTGTGGGAGATAGCACAGATACGCAGTATTTT. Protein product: CASSSVGDSTDTQYF.